A single sample gave rise to the 32 T cell receptor beta chains below, sequenced in a study of PD-L1 blockade in urothelial cancer. Time point reported: pretreatment peripheral blood. The data were produced by immunoSEQ multiplex PCR, yet TCRdb's version contains in-frame clones alone and is incomplete. In the table there are under 95,000 clones, around 84% of which are singletons. Sample: PBMCs, taken around atezolizumab (anti-PD-L1) treatment. All receptors come from a man between 60 and 70 years old with urothelial cancer.

The chain recombines TRBV18 with TRBJ2-5, with a weak D call TRBD1 (5 bases). Trimming left V 3 bases short and J 3 bases short, with 17 bases between. The germline CDR1 and CDR2 sequences are KGHSH and LQKENI. The CDR3 is 16 residues long. The DNA for the CDR3 is TGTGCCAGCTCACCGGTGGTGGGGCAGGATAAAGAGACCCAGTACTTC. Encoded protein: CASSPVVGQDKETQYF.

The chain employs TRBV7-9 and TRBJ2-3; 10 nucleotides match TRBD2. The CDR3 has 15 amino acids. J gave up 4 bases and V 4 bases, and 5 bases lay outside the gene matches. Germline CDR1 SEHNR, CDR2 FQNEAQ (reference sequence). In DNA form, the CDR3 reads TGTGCCAGCAGCTCCCAGCGGGGGGGGGCAGATACGCAGTATTTT. It is translated as CASSSQRGGADTQYF.

The rearrangement links TRBV27 to TRBJ1-1; 11 bases are shared with TRBD1. CDR1 and CDR2 (germline): MNHEY, SMNVEV (reference sequence). The CDR3 sequence is 15 residues long. J lost 6 bases, V lost 4 bases, and 7 bases had no gene match. The CDR3 sequence: CASSSLGQGAAEAFF. The CDR3 region has the DNA TGTGCCAGCAGTTCCCTAGGACAGGGGGCAGCTGAAGCTTTCTTT.

This chain connects TRBV5-1 to TRBJ1-4; TRBD1 agrees at 9 bases. The V gene's germline CDR1 is SGHRS and CDR2 YFSETQ. Trimming took 3 bases from V and 4 from J; bases not matched to a gene: 4. The CDR3 has 15 amino acids. The CDR3 region is CASSSTGGLNEKLFF. The DNA for the CDR3 is TGCGCCAGCAGCTCCACAGGGGGCCTTAATGAAAAACTGTTTTTT.

J is TRBJ1-6 and V is TRBV19, with D possibly matching TRBD1 (5 bases). Germline CDR1 reads LNHDA; CDR2 reads SQIVND (reference sequence). The CDR3 is 14 residues long. The V end lost 3 bases, the J end lost 9 bases, and 12 bases lay between the germline ends. The CDR3 spells CASSITGGSSPLHF. The CDR3 DNA reads TGTGCCAGTAGTATTACTGGGGGGAGTTCACCCCTCCACTTT.

This clone has a handful of counts. V usage is TRBV6-5 and J usage is TRBJ2-7, with D possibly matching TRBD1 (5 bases). CDR1 is MNHEY, CDR2 SVGAGI, per germline. Trimming cost V 7 bases and J 4 bases, with 17 bases left between them. The CDR3 length is 14 residues. Written as DNA, the CDR3 is TGTGCCAGCACCGACAGAGGATTGGGGTACGAGCAGTACTTC. Translation gives CASTDRGLGYEQYF.

This clone came up once. This chain uses TRBV27 with TRBJ2-2; D gene unclear. This CDR3 region has 16 residues. Germline lookup yields CDR1 MNHEY and CDR2 SMNVEV (reference sequence). Trimming cost V 5 bases and J 0 bases, with 13 bases left between them. CDR3 region: CASSPSRIANTGELFF. CDR3 nucleotide sequence: TGTGCCAGCAGTCCCTCGCGGATCGCGAACACCGGGGAGCTGTTTTTT.

This chain connects TRBV7-3 to TRBJ2-7; 8 nucleotides line up with TRBD2. V lost 4 bases and J lost 2; bases outside the gene matches: 7. There are 15 residues in the CDR3. CDR1 is SGHTA, CDR2 FQGTGA, per germline. DNA for the CDR3: TGTGCCAGCAGCTCGAGCGGGGGCTCTACCTACGAGCAGTACTTC. This gives the protein CASSSSGGSTYEQYF.

The chain joins TRBV30 to TRBJ1-1; D is undetermined. The V end was cut by 0 bases, the J end by 6 bases, with 5 bases between. CDR1 and CDR2 (germline): GTSNPN, SVGIG (reference sequence). The CDR3 is made up of 11 amino acids. The CDR3 reads CAWSVLSEAFF. CDR3 nucleotides: TGTGCCTGGAGTGTTCTTTCTGAAGCTTTCTTT.

The chain recombines TRBV30 with TRBJ1-4; 10 bases line up with TRBD1. J gave up 8 bases and V 4 bases, and 10 bases lay outside the gene matches. Looked up from germline, CDR1 is GTSNPN and CDR2 is SVGIG (reference sequence). The CDR3 loop spans 15 amino acids. CDR3 DNA sequence: TGTGCCTGGAATGACGACAGGGGGCCCCCAGAAAAACTGTTTTTT. It yields the protein CAWNDDRGPPEKLFF.

The CDR3 coding sequence is TGCGCCAGCAGCTTGGAAGCTAGCGGGGGTTACCGCCATAGCACAGATACGCAGTATTTT. Translating gives CASSLEASGGYRHSTDTQYF. The chain combines TRBV5-1 with TRBJ2-3, with TRBD2 identical over 10 bases. V was clipped by 0 bases and J by 0 bases; unmatched bases: 13. The CDR3 covers 20 residues. Germline CDR1 reads SGHRS; CDR2 reads YFSETQ.

CDR3 nucleotide sequence: TGTGCCAGCAGCTCGAGACAGGGTTTGAGTTCACCCCTCCACTTT. This gives the protein CASSSRQGLSSPLHF. The chain joins TRBV11-2 to TRBJ1-6; 7 nucleotides line up with TRBD1. Trimming took 4 bases from V and 9 from J; bases not matched to a gene: 9. In germline, CDR1 is SGHAT, CDR2 FQNNGV. This CDR3 spans 15 amino acids.

This clone occurred a few times. This chain links TRBV19 with TRBJ1-5; D is ambiguous. The germline V and J ends were trimmed by 4 bases and 6 bases, with 13 bases remaining between them. Germline V gene sequence: CDR1 LNHDA, CDR2 SQIVND (reference sequence). The CDR3 extends over 14 amino acids. CDR3 coding DNA: TGTGCCAGTAGTAGAGGAGAGATAGGTCAGCCCCAGCATTTT. Residues: CASSRGEIGQPQHF.

This sequence joins TRBV7-2 and TRBJ2-7, with 9 nucleotides matching TRBD2. The CDR3 extends over 15 amino acids. J lost 0 bases, V lost 5 bases, and 5 bases had no gene match. From germline, CDR1 is SGHTA and CDR2 FQGNSA. Here the CDR3 DNA reads TGTGCCAGCAGCCTAAGAGCGGGGGGCTCCTACGAGCAGTACTTC. This codes for CASSLRAGGSYEQYF.

This sequence joins TRBV2 and TRBJ2-7; D perhaps matches TRBD2 (5 bases). With 6 bases removed from V and 3 bases from J, the gap between germline ends came to 21 bases. The V gene's germline CDR1 is SNHLY and CDR2 FYNNEI. There are 16 residues in the CDR3. The CDR3 loop is CASSDAGVRRNYEQYF. CDR3 nucleotides: TGTGCCAGCAGCGACGCCGGCGTCCGGAGGAACTACGAGCAGTACTTC.

This clone was picked up a small number of times. The rearrangement joins TRBV10-3 to TRBJ2-2; 7 nucleotides line up with TRBD1. The CDR3 is 13 residues long. Unmatched junction bases numbered 1, after V lost 5 bases and J lost 4 bases. Germline CDR1 ENHRY, CDR2 SYGVKD. The CDR3 DNA follows: TGTGCCATCAGTAGGGGGCCCACCGGGGAGCTGTTTTTT. Protein: CAISRGPTGELFF.

This clone was counted between two and nine times. The chain has TRBV6-6 and TRBJ1-5; D is unresolved. Between the trimmed V and J ends, which lost 2 bases and 6 bases, there was a span of 11 bases. Germline CDR1 and CDR2: MNHNY and SVGAGI (reference sequence). The CDR3 has 14 amino acids. The CDR3: CASSYREGSQPQHF. The CDR3 nucleotides are TGTGCCAGCAGTTACAGGGAAGGGAGTCAGCCCCAGCATTTT.

The chain combines TRBV2 with TRBJ1-1; TRBD1 might be the D (6 bases). The V end lost 3 bases, the J end lost 1 base, and 12 bases lay between the germline ends. The CDR3 covers 15 residues. Germline CDR1 SNHLY, CDR2 FYNNEI. CDR3 region: CASSDVRGGNTEAFF. CDR3 DNA: TGTGCCAGCAGTGACGTACGAGGGGGGAACACTGAAGCTTTCTTT.

This clone was observed a handful of times. The J gene is TRBJ1-3, the V gene TRBV9; D perhaps matches TRBD1 (6 bases). Looked up from germline, CDR1 is SGDLS and CDR2 is YYNGEE. The CDR3 sequence is 15 residues long. The V and J ends lost 3 bases and 0 bases respectively, with 10 bases between them. Here the CDR3 DNA reads TGTGCCAGCAGCGCAGACAGGAGCTCTGGAAACACCATATATTTT. This gives the protein CASSADRSSGNTIYF.

V usage is TRBV6-5 and J usage is TRBJ1-3; TRBD1 is a possible D gene (6 bases). The CDR3 contains 15 residues. In germline, CDR1 is MNHEY, CDR2 SVGAGI. The V end was cut by 6 bases, the J end by 4 bases, with 16 bases between. For the CDR3, the DNA is TGTGCCAGCAGCTTACTCAGGGGTACGGGAAACACCATATATTTT. It codes for CASSLLRGTGNTIYF.

The rearrangement uses TRBV28 and TRBJ2-1, with D unclear. Germline-derived CDR1 and CDR2 are MDHEN and SYDVKM. The CDR3 has 10 amino acids. V was shortened by 6 bases and J by 7 bases, with 4 bases between the two germline ends. CDR3 coding DNA: TGTGCCAGCAGCTCGAATGAGCAGTTCTTC. Translated, it gives CASSSNEQFF. The whole variable domain, remainder taken from reference TRBV28 and TRBJ2-1, is DVKVTQSSRYLVKRTGEKVFLECVQDMDHENMFWYRQDPGLGLRLIYFSYDVKMKEKGDIPEGYSVSREKKERFSLILESASTNQTSMYLCASSSNEQFFGPGTRLTVL.

The chain uses TRBV11-2 and TRBJ1-3, with D tentatively TRBD1 (6 bases). Germline V gene sequence: CDR1 SGHAT, CDR2 FQNNGV. The CDR3 length is 16 residues. Trimming removed 0 bases from V and 0 bases from J, with 9 bases in between. The CDR3: CASSLDRGASGNTIYF. DNA for the CDR3: TGTGCCAGCAGCTTAGATCGGGGGGCCTCTGGAAACACCATATATTTT.

This clone was seen a few times. This chain joins TRBV2 and TRBJ1-2, with 8 bases that match TRBD1. Germline lookup yields CDR1 SNHLY and CDR2 FYNNEI. CDR3 length: 13 residues. J gave up 6 bases and V 8 bases, and 8 bases lay outside the gene matches. The CDR3 DNA reads TGTGCCAGCCGAGCAGGGGGCGGCCATGGCTACACCTTC. Its protein is CASRAGGGHGYTF.

This clone appeared a single time. The V call is TRBV27, the J call TRBJ1-5, with a weak D call TRBD1 (6 bases). There are 14 residues in the CDR3. The germline gives CDR1 MNHEY, CDR2 SMNVEV (reference sequence). The V gene lost 2 bases and the J gene lost 11 bases, with 16 bases spanning the gap. CDR3 coding DNA: TGTGCCAGCAGTTTAAGGGGGGCGCGGGGGGCCCAGCATTTT. As protein: CASSLRGARGAQHF.

The V and J genes are TRBV11-3 and TRBJ1-3; D perhaps matches TRBD1 (5 bases). There are 15 residues in the CDR3. Trimming stripped 8 bases from V and 2 bases from J, with 16 bases between. Germline CDR1 and CDR2: SGHNT and YENEEA. The CDR3 is CASLTLGGTGNTIYF. CDR3 sequence (DNA): TGTGCCAGCCTTACCCTCGGGGGGACTGGAAACACCATATATTTT.

CDR3 loop: CASSLRDRGTYEQYF. As DNA, the CDR3 is TGTGCCAGCAGTCTCCGGGACAGGGGCACCTACGAGCAGTACTTC. The chain uses TRBV6-6 and TRBJ2-7, with TRBD1 identical over 10 bases. This CDR3 contains 15 residues. With V trimmed by 5 bases and J by 2 bases, 6 bases remained unmatched. CDR1 and CDR2 (germline): MNHNY, SVGAGI (reference sequence).

The rearrangement joins TRBV7-2 to TRBJ1-4; D uncertain. This CDR3 contains 14 residues. V gave up 5 bases and J gave up 8 bases, with 15 bases separating them. Germline lookup yields CDR1 SGHTA and CDR2 FQGNSA. The CDR3 is CASSALSGEEKLFF. In DNA form, the CDR3 reads TGTGCCAGCAGCGCCCTCAGTGGAGAGGAAAAACTGTTTTTT.

This sequence joins TRBV20-1 and TRBJ1-6; D unclear. CDR1 is DFQATT and CDR2 is SNEGSKA in the germline V gene (reference sequence). CDR3 length equals 10 residues. With 3 bases removed from V and 10 bases from J, the gap between germline ends came to 4 bases. The CDR3 DNA sequence: TGCAGTGCTAGGTTATCACCCCTCCACTTT. As protein: CSARLSPLHF.

This clone was found once. The V and J genes are TRBV5-4 and TRBJ1-1; D is unclear. CDR1 is SGHNT and CDR2 is YYREEE in the germline V gene (reference sequence). The CDR3 has 14 amino acids. Trimming left V 0 bases short and J 1 base short, with 7 bases between. The CDR3 loop is CASSLARRNTEAFF. The CDR3 region has the DNA TGTGCCAGCAGCTTGGCCCGTAGGAACACTGAAGCTTTCTTT. The full variable domain, with the rest looked up from reference TRBV5-4 and TRBJ1-1, is ETGVTQSPTHLIKTRGQQVTLRCSSQSGHNTVSWYQQALGQGPQFIFQYYREEENGRGNFPPRFSGLQFPNYSSELNVNALELDDSALYLCASSLARRNTEAFFGQGTRLTVV.

DNA of the CDR3: TGTGCCAGTAGCCCTCCCGGGACAGGGAACGAAAAACTGTTTTTT. This encodes CASSPPGTGNEKLFF. V and J are TRBV19 and TRBJ1-4; 9 bases match TRBD1. The CDR3 extends over 15 amino acids. The germline CDR1 and CDR2 sequences are LNHDA and SQIVND (reference sequence). Germline trimming cut 6 bases from V and 8 bases from J; bases unmatched to any gene: 10.

This rearrangement joins TRBV6-5 to TRBJ2-7; D is possibly TRBD1 (6 bases). Trimming cost V 6 bases and J 4 bases, with 19 bases left between them. Germline loops: CDR1 MNHEY, CDR2 SVGAGI. The CDR3 spans 15 residues. This chain's CDR3 is CASRPDRYLVYEQYF. DNA of the CDR3: TGTGCCAGCAGGCCTGACAGGTACCTTGTGTACGAGCAGTACTTC.

This clone came up a few times. The J gene is TRBJ2-4, the V gene TRBV28; 7 nucleotides line up with TRBD1. The CDR3 covers 16 residues. Germline trimming cut 2 bases from V and 8 bases from J; bases unmatched to any gene: 12. Germline V CDR1 and CDR2: MDHEN, SYDVKM. CDR3 bases: TGTGCCAGCAGTTTACCGGGACAGACGCTCGTGTACATTCAGTACTTC. It translates to CASSLPGQTLVYIQYF.